The source of this T cell receptor (beta chain) is a study of T cell responses to AZD1222 COVID-19 vaccine. This clone has a single count. Its antigen is still unknown. TCRdb's table, derived via immunoSEQ multiplex PCR, lists solely in-frame clones and lacks some. This sample has approximately 90,000 clones, with around 90% found just once. This CDR3 has 16 amino acids. Trimming removed 2 bases at V and 0 bases at J, with 11 bases between. CDR1 is MNHNS, CDR2 SASEGT, per germline. General observations from the study: Regions left unmutated in variants are reportedly the target of nearly half of spike-specific TCRs.

The sequence was collected from an adult in good health. The chain joins TRBV6-1 to TRBJ1-5, with D unresolved. Sequenced here: peripheral blood, sampled on day 0 of AZD1222 vaccination. CDR3: CASSETQRNSNQPQHF. The DNA of the CDR3 is TGTGCCAGCAGTGAAACGCAACGTAATAGCAATCAGCCCCAGCATTTT.